Below are 26 T cell receptor beta chains sequenced from a single sample in a study of blood T cell repertoires in COVID-19. Produced via immunoSEQ multiplex PCR; TCRdb's table is partial and in-frame only. Of about 300,000 clones detected, 70% to 90% appear once; the ten largest clones hold about 4%. The sequencing input was PBMCs or T cells enriched from blood (not recorded which). The receptors here all came from a man aged 30 to 39 who had recovered from COVID-19.

The rearrangement uses TRBV24-1 and TRBJ2-7, with a tentative D call TRBD2 (5 bases). The CDR3 length is 15 residues. V lost 4 bases and J 1 base, leaving 13 bases between the germline ends. The V gene's germline CDR1 is KGHDR and CDR2 SFDVKD. The DNA for the CDR3 is TGTGCCACCAGTGACGCCGCCAGAGGGTCCTACGAGCAGTACTTC. Translation gives CATSDAARGSYEQYF.

The chain recombines TRBV12-3 or TRBV12-4 with TRBJ1-1; D is undetermined. This CDR3 is built from 11 residues. Trimming shortened V by 7 bases and J by 7 bases, and 10 bases separated the two germline ends. CDR3 protein: CASMLQFEAFF. The CDR3 nucleotides read TGTGCCAGCATGTTACAGTTTGAAGCTTTCTTT.

This clone was seen more than once but under ten times. The chain employs TRBV28 and TRBJ1-6; 7 bases line up with TRBD1. Germline CDR1 MDHEN, CDR2 SYDVKM. The V gene end was trimmed by 10 bases and the J gene end by 0 bases; junction bases not matched to a gene: 6. This CDR3 contains 15 residues. CDR3 in amino acids: CATKTGSSYNSPLHF. Written as DNA, the CDR3 is TGTGCCACCAAGACAGGGAGCTCCTATAATTCACCCCTCCACTTT.

V gene TRBV28 combines with J gene TRBJ2-5; weak D call: TRBD1 (5 bases). CDR1 and CDR2 (germline): MDHEN, SYDVKM. The CDR3 spans 11 residues. V lost 3 bases, J lost 7 bases, and 6 bases lay in between. The CDR3 DNA sequence: TGTGCCAGCAGTTTCCAGGGGACCCAGTACTTC. Encoded protein: CASSFQGTQYF.

The chain links TRBV12-3 or TRBV12-4 to TRBJ1-1, with 9 bases that match TRBD1. J was trimmed by 5 bases and V by 6 bases; bases with no gene match: 4. The CDR3 contains 13 residues. CDR3 sequence: CASSGTGLTEAFF. The CDR3 nucleotides are TGTGCCAGCAGCGGGACAGGGCTAACTGAAGCTTTCTTT.

V and J are TRBV2 and TRBJ2-7; 8 bases agree with TRBD2. CDR3 length: 16 residues. The germline CDR1 and CDR2 sequences are SNHLY and FYNNEI. Unmatched junction bases numbered 16, after V lost 7 bases and J lost 5 bases. The CDR3 is CASKFGYSGEGHEQYF. CDR3 nucleotide sequence: TGTGCCAGCAAGTTTGGGTATAGCGGGGAGGGCCACGAGCAGTACTTC.

V and J are TRBV10-1 and TRBJ2-1; 11 bases are a match to TRBD2. Unmatched junction bases numbered 4, after V lost 2 bases and J lost 4 bases. The CDR3 is made up of 16 amino acids. Per the germline V gene, CDR1 is WNHNN and CDR2 is SYGVQD (reference sequence). The CDR3 DNA reads TGCGCCAGCAGTGAGCATACTAGCGGGGGATACAATGAGCAGTTCTTC. Translating it yields CASSEHTSGGYNEQFF.

This chain connects TRBV18 to TRBJ2-7, with D possibly matching TRBD2 (6 bases). Trimming removed 8 bases at V and 0 bases at J, with 14 bases between. From germline, CDR1 is KGHSH and CDR2 LQKENI. This CDR3 region has 14 residues. CDR3 region: CASISSGSSYEQYF. The CDR3 DNA reads as TGTGCCAGCATCAGTAGCGGAAGCTCCTACGAGCAGTACTTC.

The rearrangement joins TRBV19 to TRBJ2-6; weak D call: TRBD1 (6 bases). V shed 4 bases and J shed 1 base, with 8 bases lying between them. The CDR3 consists of 15 residues. Per germline, CDR1 LNHDA and CDR2 SQIVND (reference sequence). The CDR3 DNA reads as TGTGCCAGTAGTAACACAGGGTCTGGGGCCAACGTCCTGACTTTC. Its protein product is CASSNTGSGANVLTF.

This chain connects TRBV28 to TRBJ1-2; no clear D gene. The CDR3 extends over 12 amino acids. The germline CDR1 and CDR2 sequences are MDHEN and SYDVKM. V lost 6 bases to trimming and J lost 4 bases, with 9 bases between them. This CDR3 reads CASRLNSYGYTF. CDR3 DNA sequence: TGTGCCAGCAGGCTGAACAGCTATGGCTACACCTTC.

This sequence joins TRBV19 and TRBJ2-4; TRBD2 might be the D (5 bases). This CDR3 contains 14 residues. CDR1 and CDR2 from the germline V gene are LNHDA and SQIVND (reference sequence). Deletions cut 6 bases from V and 0 bases from J, with 9 bases between. The CDR3 region is CASRDSIAKNIQYF. The CDR3 coding sequence is TGTGCCAGTAGGGACTCTATAGCCAAAAACATTCAGTACTTC.

This chain joins TRBV5-6 and TRBJ1-5, with 7 nucleotides matching TRBD1. Per the germline V gene, CDR1 is SGHDT and CDR2 is YYEEEE. The CDR3 totals 14 residues. The ends lost 3 bases at V and 4 bases at J; junction bases unmatched: 4. The CDR3 is CASSYRGLNQPQHF. CDR3 bases: TGTGCCAGCAGCTACAGGGGCCTGAATCAGCCCCAGCATTTT.

This chain links TRBV5-1 with TRBJ1-5; D not certain. Trimming shortened V by 4 bases and J by 6 bases, and 20 bases separated the two germline ends. The V gene's germline CDR1 is SGHRS and CDR2 YFSETQ. The CDR3 is 16 amino acids. The CDR3 coding sequence is TGCGCCAGCAGCGCTGCTCCCGGGCCAGCGGGTCAGCCCCAGCATTTT. It translates to CASSAAPGPAGQPQHF.

The rearrangement joins TRBV25-1 to TRBJ2-7; TRBD2 matches 8 bases. V shed 2 bases and J 3 bases; nucleotides not matched to a gene: 9. This CDR3 comprises 16 residues. Per germline, CDR1 MGHDK and CDR2 SYGVNS. CDR3 sequence: CASSERRASGFYEQYF. In DNA form, the CDR3 reads TGTGCCAGCAGTGAACGACGGGCTAGCGGGTTCTACGAGCAGTACTTC.

The J gene is TRBJ2-2, the V gene TRBV29-1; TRBD2 is a possible D gene (6 bases). The CDR3 spans 16 residues. The germline CDR1 and CDR2 sequences are SQVTM and ANQGSEA. V lost 5 bases to trimming and J lost 7 bases, with 23 bases between them. CDR3 nucleotide sequence: TGCAGCGTTCCTCTTTATACCGTTTGGGGAGGCGGGGAGCTGTTTTTT. This sequence encodes CSVPLYTVWGGGELFF.

The V call is TRBV19, the J call TRBJ2-3; D perhaps matches TRBD2 (6 bases). CDR3 length equals 15 residues. Trimming pared 4 bases from V and 2 bases from J, leaving 13 bases between. Germline lookup yields CDR1 LNHDA and CDR2 SQIVND (reference sequence). In DNA, the CDR3 is TGTGCCAGTAGTAAAGCGGGTTGGGTCACAGATACGCAGTATTTT. It specifies CASSKAGWVTDTQYF. Full variable domain (missing parts from reference TRBV19 and TRBJ2-3): DGGITQSPKYLFRKEGQNVTLSCEQNLNHDAMYWYRQDPGQGLRLIYYSQIVNDFQKGDIAEGYSVSREKKESFPLTVTSAQKNPTAFYLCASSKAGWVTDTQYFGPGTRLTVL.

The rearrangement links TRBV7-2 to TRBJ2-7, with TRBD1 matching 8 bases. The CDR3 extends over 14 amino acids. Trimming took 5 bases from V and 7 from J; bases not matched to a gene: 10. Germline V gene data show CDR1 as SGHTA and CDR2 as FQGNSA. The CDR3 DNA reads TGTGCCAGCAGCCTCGGCACCACAGGGGGAGAGCAGTACTTC. It specifies CASSLGTTGGEQYF.

The chain combines TRBV21-1 with TRBJ1-1; TRBD1, the table's D call, was not compared with the DNA. TRBV21-1 constitutes a pseudogene. The CDR3 is 18 amino acids. The CDR3: CASSKGGVLGADPWGAFF. The CDR3 DNA reads as TGTGCCAGCAGCAAAGGAGGAGTATTAGGGGCGGACCCTTGGGGAGCTTTCTTT.

V is TRBV3-1 (or the pseudogene TRBV3-2) and J is TRBJ2-1; 9 nucleotides align to TRBD1. The germline gives CDR1 LGHDT, CDR2 YNNKEL (reference sequence). The CDR3 loop spans 17 amino acids. Losses at the gene ends were 2 bases for V and 2 bases for J; bases not matched to a gene: 7. As DNA, the CDR3 is TGTGCCAGCAGCCAATTCACCGGGACAGGGCCCTACAATGAGCAGTTCTTC. It translates to CASSQFTGTGPYNEQFF.

The chain is built from TRBV2 and TRBJ2-6; D is undetermined. The CDR3 length is 18 residues. Germline V gives CDR1 SNHLY, CDR2 FYNNEI. V was pared by 2 bases and J by 0 bases, with 14 bases between. The CDR3 DNA follows: TGTGCCAGCAGTGAACGGAGTCAGCTTACCTCTGGGGCCAACGTCCTGACTTTC. This sequence encodes CASSERSQLTSGANVLTF.

This chain uses TRBV6-5 with TRBJ1-2; D may be TRBD1 (5 bases). V was pared by 8 bases and J by 2 bases, with 6 bases between. Germline V gene data show CDR1 as MNHEY and CDR2 as SVGAGI. This CDR3 comprises 11 residues. In DNA form, the CDR3 reads TGTGCCAGCGGGGCGAACTATGGCTACACCTTC. It is translated as CASGANYGYTF.

The rearrangement links TRBV5-1 to TRBJ1-2; possible D gene TRBD1, 6 bases. The CDR3 contains 15 residues. Trimming took 2 bases from V and 2 from J, leaving 13 bases between them. The germline V gene encodes CDR1 SGHRS and CDR2 YFSETQ. This CDR3 reads CASSFGAGANYGYTF. CDR3 in DNA: TGCGCCAGCAGCTTCGGAGCAGGGGCCAACTATGGCTACACCTTC.

The chain links TRBV5-1 to TRBJ2-3, with D unresolved. The CDR3 sequence is 13 residues long. Trimming removed 0 bases at V and 4 bases at J, with 6 bases between. Germline CDR1 SGHRS, CDR2 YFSETQ. The CDR3 protein is CASSLGAPDTQYF. The CDR3 DNA follows: TGCGCCAGCAGCTTGGGGGCCCCAGATACGCAGTATTTT.

The chain joins TRBV5-3 to TRBJ2-1; 10 positions match TRBD1. Being an ORF, TRBV5-3 has a function that is uncertain. The CDR3 length is 15 residues. V lost 4 bases to trimming and J lost 5 bases; unmatched junction nucleotides: 6. CDR3 sequence (DNA): TGTGCCAGAAGCCAGGGGACAGGGGAGAACAATGAGCAGTTCTTC. Translated, it gives CARSQGTGENNEQFF.

The chain employs TRBV28 and TRBJ2-2, with TRBD1 matching over 7 bases. The ends lost 1 base at V and 2 bases at J; junction bases unmatched: 4. The CDR3 loop spans 16 amino acids. Germline loops: CDR1 MDHEN, CDR2 SYDVKM. The CDR3 DNA follows: TGTGCCAGCAGTTTATTAGGGACAGCCAACACCGGGGAGCTGTTTTTT. Protein sequence: CASSLLGTANTGELFF.

V is TRBV5-6 and J is TRBJ2-7; perhaps TRBD1 as D (6 bases). Per the germline V gene, CDR1 is SGHDT and CDR2 is YYEEEE. Deletions cut 1 base from V and 4 bases from J, with 15 bases between. This CDR3 spans 15 amino acids. CDR3 region: CASSLRGNKGYEQYF. CDR3 coding DNA: TGTGCCAGCAGCTTGAGGGGGAATAAAGGATACGAGCAGTACTTC.